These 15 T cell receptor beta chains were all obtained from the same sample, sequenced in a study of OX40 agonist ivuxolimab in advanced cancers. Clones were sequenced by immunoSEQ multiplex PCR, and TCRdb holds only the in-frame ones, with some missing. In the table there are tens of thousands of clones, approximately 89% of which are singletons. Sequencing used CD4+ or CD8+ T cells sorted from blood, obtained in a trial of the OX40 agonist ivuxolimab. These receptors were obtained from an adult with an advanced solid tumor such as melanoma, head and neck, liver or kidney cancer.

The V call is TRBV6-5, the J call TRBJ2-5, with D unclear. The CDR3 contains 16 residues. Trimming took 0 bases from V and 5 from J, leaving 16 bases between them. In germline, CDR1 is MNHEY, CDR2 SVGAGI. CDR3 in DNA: TGTGCCAGCAGTTACTCATCACCACTATTGGGGGAGACCCAGTACTTC. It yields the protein CASSYSSPLLGETQYF.

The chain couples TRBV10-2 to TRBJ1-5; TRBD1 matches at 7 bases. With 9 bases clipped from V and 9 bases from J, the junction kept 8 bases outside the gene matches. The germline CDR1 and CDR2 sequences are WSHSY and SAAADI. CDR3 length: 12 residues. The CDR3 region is CAREGGAGPQHF. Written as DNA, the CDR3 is TGCGCCAGAGAAGGGGGCGCGGGGCCCCAGCATTTT.

In nucleotides, the CDR3 is TGTGCCAGCAGCTTAGTGAGCGGGAACTCACTGTATGATGAGCAGTTCTTC. Translated, it gives CASSLVSGNSLYDEQFF. The chain combines TRBV5-5 with TRBJ2-1; 7 bases align to TRBD2. The germline V gene has CDR1 SGHKS and CDR2 YYEKEE (reference sequence). CDR3 size: 17 residues. The ends lost 2 bases at V and 8 bases at J; junction bases unmatched: 16.

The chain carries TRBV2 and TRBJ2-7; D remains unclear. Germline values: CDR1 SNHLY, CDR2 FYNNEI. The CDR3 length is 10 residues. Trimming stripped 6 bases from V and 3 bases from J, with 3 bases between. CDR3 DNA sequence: TGTGCCAGCAGGGACTACGAGCAGTACTTC. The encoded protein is CASRDYEQYF.

CDR3: CASTSDSLNTEAFF. For the CDR3, the DNA is TGCGCCAGTACTTCTGACAGCCTGAACACTGAAGCTTTCTTT. The gene calls are TRBV5-1 and TRBJ1-1; tentatively, D is TRBD1 (5 bases). Germline V gives CDR1 SGHRS, CDR2 YFSETQ. V lost 8 bases and J 0 bases, leaving 14 bases between the germline ends. The CDR3 runs to 14 residues.

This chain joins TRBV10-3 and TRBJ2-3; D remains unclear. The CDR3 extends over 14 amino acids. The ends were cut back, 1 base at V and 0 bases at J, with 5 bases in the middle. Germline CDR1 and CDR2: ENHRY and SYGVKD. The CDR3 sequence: CAISEYVSTDTQYF. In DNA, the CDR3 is TGTGCCATCAGTGAGTACGTCAGCACAGATACGCAGTATTTT.

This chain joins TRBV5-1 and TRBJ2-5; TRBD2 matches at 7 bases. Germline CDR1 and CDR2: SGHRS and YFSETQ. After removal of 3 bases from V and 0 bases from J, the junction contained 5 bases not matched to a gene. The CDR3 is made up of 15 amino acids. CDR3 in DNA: TGCGCCAGCAGCTGGTTAGCGGGCTACCAAGAGACCCAGTACTTC. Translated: CASSWLAGYQETQYF.

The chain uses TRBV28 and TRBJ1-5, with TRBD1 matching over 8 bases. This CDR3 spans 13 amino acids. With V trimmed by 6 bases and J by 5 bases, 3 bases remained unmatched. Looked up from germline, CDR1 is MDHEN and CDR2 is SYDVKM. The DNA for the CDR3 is TGTGCCAGCAGCAAGGACAGGGATCAGCCCCAGCATTTT. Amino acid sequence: CASSKDRDQPQHF.

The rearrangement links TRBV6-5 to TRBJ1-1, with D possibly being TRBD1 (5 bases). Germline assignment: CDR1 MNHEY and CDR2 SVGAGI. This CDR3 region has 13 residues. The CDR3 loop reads CAVGQGGSTEAFF. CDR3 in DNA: TGTGCTGTGGGCCAGGGCGGTAGCACTGAAGCTTTCTTT.

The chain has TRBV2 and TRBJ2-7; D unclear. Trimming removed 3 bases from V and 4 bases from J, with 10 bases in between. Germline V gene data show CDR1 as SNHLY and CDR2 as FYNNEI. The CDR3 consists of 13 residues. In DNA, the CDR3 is TGTGCCAGCAGTGACTTGGGGATGTACGAGCAGTACTTC. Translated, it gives CASSDLGMYEQYF.

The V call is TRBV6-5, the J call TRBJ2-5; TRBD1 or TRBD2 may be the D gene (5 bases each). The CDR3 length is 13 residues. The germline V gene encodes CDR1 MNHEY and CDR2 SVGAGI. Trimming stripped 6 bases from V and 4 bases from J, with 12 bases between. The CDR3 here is CASRRGSGETQYF. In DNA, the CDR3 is TGTGCCAGCAGACGGGGCAGCGGAGAGACCCAGTACTTC.

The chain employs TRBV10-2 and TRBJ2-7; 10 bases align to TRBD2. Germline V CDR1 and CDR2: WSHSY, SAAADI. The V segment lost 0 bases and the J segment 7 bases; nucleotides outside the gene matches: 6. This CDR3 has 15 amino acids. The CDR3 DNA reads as TGCGCCAGCAGTGAGTCGACTAGCGGGCCGGGGGAGCAGTACTTC. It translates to CASSESTSGPGEQYF.

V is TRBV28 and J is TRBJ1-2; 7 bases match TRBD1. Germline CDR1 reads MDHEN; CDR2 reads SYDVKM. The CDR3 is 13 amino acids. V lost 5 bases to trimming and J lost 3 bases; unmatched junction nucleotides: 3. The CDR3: CASSHGTDYGYTF. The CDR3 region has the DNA TGTGCCAGCAGTCACGGGACAGACTATGGCTACACCTTC.

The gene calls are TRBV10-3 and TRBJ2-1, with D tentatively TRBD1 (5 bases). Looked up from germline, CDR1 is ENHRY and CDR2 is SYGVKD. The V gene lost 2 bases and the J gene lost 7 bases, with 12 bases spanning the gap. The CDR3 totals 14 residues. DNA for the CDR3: TGTGCCATCAGTGAGAGGGGTTCTGGGAATGAGCAGTTCTTC. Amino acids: CAISERGSGNEQFF.

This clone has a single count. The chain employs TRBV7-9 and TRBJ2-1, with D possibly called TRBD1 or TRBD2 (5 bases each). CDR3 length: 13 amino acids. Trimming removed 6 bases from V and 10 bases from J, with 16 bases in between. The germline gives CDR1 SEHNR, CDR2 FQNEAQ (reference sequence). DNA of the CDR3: TGTGCCAGCAGACCGTCTGGATGGGACGAGCAGTTCTTC. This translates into CASRPSGWDEQFF. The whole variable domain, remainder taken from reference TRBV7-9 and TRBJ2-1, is DTGVSQNPRHKITKRGQNVTFRCDPISEHNRLYWYRQTLGQGPEFLTYFQNEAQLEKSRLLSDRFSAERPKGSFSTLEIQRTEQGDSAMYLCASRPSGWDEQFFGPGTRLTVL.